This T cell receptor beta chain derives from a study of T cells after yellow fever vaccination. For the study at large: The authors prepared low-cell-number fractions using SMART-Seq v4 Ultra Low Input. Findings and limits, study-wide: FACS-sorted repertoires could harbor abundant contaminating bulk-population clonotypes. Post-booster samples contained most primary-vaccination clones (more than 95% CD4, less than 90% CD8).

Worth noting for this clonotype: As yet, its antigen is unknown.

TCRdb re-analysed the 5' RACE reads in MiXCR, keeping a single row per CDR3 protein. The repertoire consists of about 320,000 distinct CDR3 sequences, with 9.5% to 12% occurring once and the leading ten covering about 3%. Trimming removed 6 bases at V and 1 base at J, with 20 bases between. Per germline, CDR1 DFQATT and CDR2 SNEGSKA (reference sequence). This CDR3 contains 16 residues. The receptor's source is a man between 18 and 35 years old who received the YFV17D yellow fever vaccine. The chain joins TRBV20-1 to TRBJ2-3, with D maybe TRBD2 (5 bases). Specimen: CD4+ T cells sorted from PBMCs, collected 45 days after the yellow fever booster vaccination. CDR3 protein: CSAQDAGKFGTDTQYF. The CDR3 DNA sequence: TGCAGTGCCCAAGATGCGGGTAAATTCGGCACAGATACGCAGTATTTT.